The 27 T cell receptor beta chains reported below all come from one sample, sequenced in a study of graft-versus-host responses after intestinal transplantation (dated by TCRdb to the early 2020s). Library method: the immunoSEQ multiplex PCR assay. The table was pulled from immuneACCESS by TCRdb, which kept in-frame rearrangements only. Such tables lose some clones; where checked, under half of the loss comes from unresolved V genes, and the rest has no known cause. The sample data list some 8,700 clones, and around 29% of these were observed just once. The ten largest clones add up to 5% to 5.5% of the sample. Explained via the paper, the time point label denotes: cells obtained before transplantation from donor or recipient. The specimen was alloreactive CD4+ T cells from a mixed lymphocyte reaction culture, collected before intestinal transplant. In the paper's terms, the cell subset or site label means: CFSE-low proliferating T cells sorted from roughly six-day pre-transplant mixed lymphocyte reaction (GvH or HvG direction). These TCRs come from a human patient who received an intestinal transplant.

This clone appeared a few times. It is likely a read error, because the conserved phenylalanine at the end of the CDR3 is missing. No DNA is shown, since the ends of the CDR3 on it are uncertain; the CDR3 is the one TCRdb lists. This CDR3 is CASGLVGRESE. The chain carries TRBV12-5 and TRBJ2-3; the table's TRBD2 call for D was not verified on the DNA. CDR1 and CDR2 (germline): LGHNT, FRNRAP. The CDR3 adds up to 11 amino acids, both ends counted.

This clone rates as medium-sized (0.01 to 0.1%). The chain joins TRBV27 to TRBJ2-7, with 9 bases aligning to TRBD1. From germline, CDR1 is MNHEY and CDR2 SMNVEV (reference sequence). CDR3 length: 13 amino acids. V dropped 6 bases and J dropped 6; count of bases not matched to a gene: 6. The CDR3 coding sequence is TGTGCCAGCAGAAAGACAGGGGGTAGCGAGCAGTACTTC. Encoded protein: CASRKTGGSEQYF.

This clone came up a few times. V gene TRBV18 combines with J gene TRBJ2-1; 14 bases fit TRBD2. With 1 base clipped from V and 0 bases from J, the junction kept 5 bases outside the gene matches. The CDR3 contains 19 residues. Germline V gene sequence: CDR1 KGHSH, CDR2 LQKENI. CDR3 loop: CASSPLTSGGASSYNEQFF. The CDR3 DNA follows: TGTGCCAGCTCACCACTGACTAGCGGGGGGGCGAGCTCCTACAATGAGCAGTTCTTC.

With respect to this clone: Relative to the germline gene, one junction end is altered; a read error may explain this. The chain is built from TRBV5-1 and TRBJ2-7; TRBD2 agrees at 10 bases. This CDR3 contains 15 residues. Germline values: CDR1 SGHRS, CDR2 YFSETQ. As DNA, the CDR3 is TGTGCCAGCAGTGAACCTGGACTAGCGGTCTACGAGCAGTACTTC. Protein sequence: CASSEPGLAVYEQYF.

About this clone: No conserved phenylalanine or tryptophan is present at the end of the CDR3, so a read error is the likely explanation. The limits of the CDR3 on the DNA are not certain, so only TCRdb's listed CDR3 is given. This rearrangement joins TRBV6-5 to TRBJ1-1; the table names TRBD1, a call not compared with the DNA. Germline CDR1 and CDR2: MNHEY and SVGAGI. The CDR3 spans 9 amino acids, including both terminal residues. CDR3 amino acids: CASRPRTEV.

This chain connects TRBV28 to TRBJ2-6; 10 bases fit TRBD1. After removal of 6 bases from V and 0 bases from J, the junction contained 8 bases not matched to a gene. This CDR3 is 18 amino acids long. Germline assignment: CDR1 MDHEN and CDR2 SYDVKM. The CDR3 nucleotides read TGTGCCAGCAGCACTAGACAGGGGGCGCGCTCTGGGGCCAACGTCCTGACTTTC. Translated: CASSTRQGARSGANVLTF.

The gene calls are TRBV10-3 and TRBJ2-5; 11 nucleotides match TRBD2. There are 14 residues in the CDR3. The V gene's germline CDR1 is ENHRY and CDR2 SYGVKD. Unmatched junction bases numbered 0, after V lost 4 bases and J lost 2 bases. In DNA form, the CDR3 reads TGTGCCATCAGTGGGACTAGCGGGCAAGAGACCCAGTACTTC. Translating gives CAISGTSGQETQYF.

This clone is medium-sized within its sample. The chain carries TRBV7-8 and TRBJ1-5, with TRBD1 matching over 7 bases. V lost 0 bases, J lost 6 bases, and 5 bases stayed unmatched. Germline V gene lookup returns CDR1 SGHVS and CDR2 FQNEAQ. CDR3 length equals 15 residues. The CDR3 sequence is CASSLATGWAQPQHF. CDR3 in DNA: TGTGCCAGCAGCTTAGCGACAGGGTGGGCTCAGCCCCAGCATTTT.

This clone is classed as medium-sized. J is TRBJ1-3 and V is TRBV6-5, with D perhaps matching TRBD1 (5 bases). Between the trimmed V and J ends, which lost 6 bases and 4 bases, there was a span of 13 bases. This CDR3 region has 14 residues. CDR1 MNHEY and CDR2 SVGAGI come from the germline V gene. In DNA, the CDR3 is TGTGCCAGCAGATCTAGGGGTATCGGAAACACCATATATTTT. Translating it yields CASRSRGIGNTIYF.

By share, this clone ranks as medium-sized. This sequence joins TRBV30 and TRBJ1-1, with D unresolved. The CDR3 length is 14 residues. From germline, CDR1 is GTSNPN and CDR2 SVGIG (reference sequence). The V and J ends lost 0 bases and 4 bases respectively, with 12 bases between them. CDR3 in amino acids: CAWSVSREGTEAFF. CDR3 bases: TGTGCCTGGAGTGTCTCGAGGGAGGGCACTGAAGCTTTCTTT.

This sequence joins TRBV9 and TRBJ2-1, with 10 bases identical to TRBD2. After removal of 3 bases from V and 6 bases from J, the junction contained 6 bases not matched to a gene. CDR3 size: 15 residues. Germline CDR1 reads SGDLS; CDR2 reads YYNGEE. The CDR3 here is CASSALAGVLNEQFF. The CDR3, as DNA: TGTGCCAGCAGCGCCCTAGCGGGAGTTCTCAATGAGCAGTTCTTC.

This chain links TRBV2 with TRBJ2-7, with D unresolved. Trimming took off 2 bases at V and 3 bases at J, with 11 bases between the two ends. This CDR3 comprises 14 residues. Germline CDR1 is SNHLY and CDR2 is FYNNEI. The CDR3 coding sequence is TGTGCCAGCAGTGAAATGGTTAGCTACTACGAGCAGTACTTC. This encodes CASSEMVSYYEQYF.

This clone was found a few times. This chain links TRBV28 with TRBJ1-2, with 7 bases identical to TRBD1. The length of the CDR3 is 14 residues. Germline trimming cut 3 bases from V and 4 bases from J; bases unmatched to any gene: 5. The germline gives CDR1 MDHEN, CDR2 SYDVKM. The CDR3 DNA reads TGTGCCAGCAGTTTCGGGACAGTCCCCTATGGCTACACCTTC. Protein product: CASSFGTVPYGYTF.

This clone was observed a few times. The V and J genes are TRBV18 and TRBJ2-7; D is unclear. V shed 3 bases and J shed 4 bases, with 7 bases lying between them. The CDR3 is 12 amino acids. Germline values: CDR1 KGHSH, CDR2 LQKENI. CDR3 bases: TGTGCCAGCTCACCTGGAGTTTACGAGCAGTACTTC. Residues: CASSPGVYEQYF.

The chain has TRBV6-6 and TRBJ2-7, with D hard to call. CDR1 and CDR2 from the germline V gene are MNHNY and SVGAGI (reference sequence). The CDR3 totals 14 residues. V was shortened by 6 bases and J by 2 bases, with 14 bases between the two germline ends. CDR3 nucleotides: TGTGCCAGCAGGGCCCCCAGGCCCCCCTACGAGCAGTACTTC. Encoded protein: CASRAPRPPYEQYF.

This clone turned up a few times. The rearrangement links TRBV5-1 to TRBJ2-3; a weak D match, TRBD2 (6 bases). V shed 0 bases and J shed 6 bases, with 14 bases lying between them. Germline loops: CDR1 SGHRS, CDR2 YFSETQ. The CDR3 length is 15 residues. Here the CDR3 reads CASSLGRTTEDTQYF. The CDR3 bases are TGCGCCAGCAGCTTGGGAAGGACTACCGAGGATACGCAGTATTTT.

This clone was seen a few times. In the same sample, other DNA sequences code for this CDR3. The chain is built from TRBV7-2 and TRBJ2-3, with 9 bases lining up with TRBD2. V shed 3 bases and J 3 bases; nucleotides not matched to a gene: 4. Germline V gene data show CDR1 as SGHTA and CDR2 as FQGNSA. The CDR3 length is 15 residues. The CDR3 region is CASSFSGGPTDTQYF. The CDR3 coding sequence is TGTGCCAGCAGCTTCAGCGGGGGGCCAACAGATACGCAGTATTTT.

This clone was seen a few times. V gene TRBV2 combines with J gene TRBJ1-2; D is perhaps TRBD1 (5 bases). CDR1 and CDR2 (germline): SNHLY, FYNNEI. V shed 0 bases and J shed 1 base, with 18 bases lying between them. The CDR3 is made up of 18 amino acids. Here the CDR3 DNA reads TGTGCCAGCAGTGAAGCATCACAGGCCCATACCATTAACTATGGCTACACCTTC. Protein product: CASSEASQAHTINYGYTF.

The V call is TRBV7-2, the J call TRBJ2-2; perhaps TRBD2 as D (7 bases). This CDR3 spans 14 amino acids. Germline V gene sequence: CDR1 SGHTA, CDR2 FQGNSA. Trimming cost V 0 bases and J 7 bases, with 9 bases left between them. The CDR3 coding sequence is TGTGCCAGCAGCTTAGCGGGGGGGCTCGGGGAGCTGTTTTTT. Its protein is CASSLAGGLGELFF.

The CDR3 DNA follows: TGTGCCATCAGTGCGGGACAGGGGGCAGATACGCAGTATTTT. This encodes CAISAGQGADTQYF. The chain has TRBV10-3 and TRBJ2-3; the match to TRBD1 covers 11 bases. CDR1 is ENHRY, CDR2 SYGVKD, per germline. Trimming cost V 4 bases and J 4 bases; bases outside gene matches: 1. The CDR3 runs 14 residues.

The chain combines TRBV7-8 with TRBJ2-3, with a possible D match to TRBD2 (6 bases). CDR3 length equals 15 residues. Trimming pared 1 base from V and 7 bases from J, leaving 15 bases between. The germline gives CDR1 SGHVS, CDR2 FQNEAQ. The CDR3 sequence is CASSLDELARHTQYF. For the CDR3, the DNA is TGTGCCAGCAGCTTAGACGAGCTAGCGAGGCATACGCAGTATTTT.

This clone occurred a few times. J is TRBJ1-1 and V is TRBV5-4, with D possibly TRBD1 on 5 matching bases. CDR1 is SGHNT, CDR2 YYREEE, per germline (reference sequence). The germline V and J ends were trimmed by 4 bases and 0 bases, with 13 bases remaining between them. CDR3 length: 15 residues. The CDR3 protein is CASSRATAMNTEAFF. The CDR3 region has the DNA TGTGCCAGCAGCCGTGCGACAGCAATGAACACTGAAGCTTTCTTT.

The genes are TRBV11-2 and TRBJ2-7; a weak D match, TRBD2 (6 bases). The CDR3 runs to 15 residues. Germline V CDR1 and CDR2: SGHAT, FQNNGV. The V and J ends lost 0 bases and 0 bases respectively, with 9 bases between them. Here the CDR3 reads CASSLDAGPSYEQYF. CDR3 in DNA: TGTGCCAGCAGCTTAGATGCGGGGCCCTCCTACGAGCAGTACTTC.

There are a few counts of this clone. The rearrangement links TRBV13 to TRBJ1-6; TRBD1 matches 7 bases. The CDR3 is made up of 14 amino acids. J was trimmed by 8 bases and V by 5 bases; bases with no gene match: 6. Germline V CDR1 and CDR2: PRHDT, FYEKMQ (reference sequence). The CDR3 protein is CASSTRDSYSPLHF. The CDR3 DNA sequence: TGTGCCAGCAGCACCCGGGACAGTTATTCACCCCTCCACTTT.

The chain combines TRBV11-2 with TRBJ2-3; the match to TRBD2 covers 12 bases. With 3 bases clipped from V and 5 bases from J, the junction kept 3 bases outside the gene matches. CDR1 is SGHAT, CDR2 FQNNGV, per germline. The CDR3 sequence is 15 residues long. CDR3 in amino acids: CASSFLLAGGDTQYF. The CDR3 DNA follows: TGTGCCAGCAGCTTTTTACTAGCGGGAGGAGATACGCAGTATTTT.

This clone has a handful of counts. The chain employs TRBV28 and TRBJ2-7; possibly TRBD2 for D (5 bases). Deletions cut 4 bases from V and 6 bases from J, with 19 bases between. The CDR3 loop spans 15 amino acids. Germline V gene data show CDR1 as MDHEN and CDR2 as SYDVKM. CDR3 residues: CASSSQERRIFEQYF. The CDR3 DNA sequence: TGTGCCAGCAGTTCCCAAGAAAGGAGGATCTTCGAGCAGTACTTC.

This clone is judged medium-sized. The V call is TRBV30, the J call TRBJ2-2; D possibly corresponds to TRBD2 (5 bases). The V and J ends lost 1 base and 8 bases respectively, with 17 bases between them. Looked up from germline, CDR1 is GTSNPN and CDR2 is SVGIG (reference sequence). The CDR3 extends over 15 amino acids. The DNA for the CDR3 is TGTGCCTGGAGTGGCGGACTGGCGTTAATGGGGGAGCTGTTTTTT. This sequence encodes CAWSGGLALMGELFF.